These 23 T cell receptor beta chains were sequenced from one sample in a study of blood T cell repertoires in COVID-19. TCRdb keeps only in-frame clones here, not all; method: immunoSEQ multiplex PCR. The table records under 150,000 clones, approximately 84% of them present only once. The sequencing input was peripheral blood. The receptors were gathered from a woman older than 75 with acute or convalescent COVID-19.

This chain links TRBV5-6 with TRBJ2-3, with D possibly TRBD1 on 6 matching bases. Trimming stripped 4 bases from V and 1 base from J, with 10 bases between. Germline V gene data show CDR1 as SGHDT and CDR2 as YYEEEE. The CDR3 is made up of 14 amino acids. The CDR3 here is CASSPWTGTDTQYF. The DNA of the CDR3 is TGTGCCAGCAGCCCATGGACAGGCACAGATACGCAGTATTTT.

The chain is built from TRBV6-5 and TRBJ1-3; the match to TRBD1 covers 9 bases. The germline gives CDR1 MNHEY, CDR2 SVGAGI. The length of the CDR3 is 15 residues. Unmatched junction bases numbered 3, after V lost 0 bases and J lost 6 bases. Here the CDR3 DNA reads TGTGCCAGCAGTTACTCCGGACAGGGGTTAAACACCATATATTTT. Its protein is CASSYSGQGLNTIYF.

The rearrangement joins TRBV30 to TRBJ2-3, with TRBD2 matching 8 bases. J gave up 2 bases and V 1 base, and 8 bases lay outside the gene matches. The CDR3 is 16 residues long. Germline CDR1 reads GTSNPN; CDR2 reads SVGIG (reference sequence). In nucleotides, the CDR3 is TGTGCCTGGAGTGCCGGAACTAGCGGATTCACAGATACGCAGTATTTT. Its translation: CAWSAGTSGFTDTQYF.

The rearrangement links TRBV27 to TRBJ1-5; the D gene is possibly TRBD1 (5 bases). CDR3 length: 14 amino acids. CDR1 and CDR2 (germline): MNHEY, SMNVEV (reference sequence). V was clipped by 6 bases and J by 4 bases, with 13 bases between them. CDR3: CASRSGNWNQPQHF. The DNA of the CDR3 is TGTGCCAGCAGATCAGGGAATTGGAATCAGCCCCAGCATTTT.

The CDR3 DNA reads as TGTGCCAGCAGCCCGAGTCCGGGGCGGGGAGATACGCAGTATTTT. The encoded protein is CASSPSPGRGDTQYF. The chain recombines TRBV9 with TRBJ2-3; tentative D call: TRBD2 (6 bases). The CDR3 is made up of 15 amino acids. CDR1 is SGDLS and CDR2 is YYNGEE in the germline V gene. Trimming removed 4 bases at V and 5 bases at J, with 17 bases between.

The chain joins TRBV5-1 to TRBJ2-3, with 7 bases that match TRBD2. Losses at the gene ends were 0 bases for V and 0 bases for J; bases not matched to a gene: 7. In germline, CDR1 is SGHRS, CDR2 YFSETQ. The CDR3 length is 17 residues. DNA for the CDR3: TGCGCCAGCAGCTTGGGCCTTAGCGGGTCTAGCACAGATACGCAGTATTTT. Translated: CASSLGLSGSSTDTQYF.

The CDR3 region is CASSQVGVGDTEAFF. CDR3 coding DNA: TGTGCCAGCAGCCAAGTCGGGGTTGGCGACACTGAAGCTTTCTTT. The chain recombines TRBV3-1 (or the pseudogene TRBV3-2) with TRBJ1-1; no definite D call. The germline V gene encodes CDR1 LGHDT and CDR2 YNNKEL (reference sequence). The V end lost 1 base, the J end lost 3 bases, and 12 bases lay between the germline ends. CDR3 size: 15 residues.

The chain carries TRBV9 and TRBJ1-6, with no clear D. This CDR3 is built from 14 residues. Trimming pared 0 bases from V and 7 bases from J, leaving 8 bases between. In germline, CDR1 is SGDLS, CDR2 YYNGEE. The CDR3 loop reads CASSVGAQNSPLHF. CDR3 nucleotides: TGTGCCAGCAGCGTAGGAGCACAGAATTCACCCCTCCACTTT.

This chain links TRBV10-2 with TRBJ1-6; the D gene is possibly TRBD1 (5 bases). The CDR3 has 15 residues. The ends were cut back, 6 bases at V and 9 bases at J, with 18 bases in the middle. CDR1 is WSHSY and CDR2 is SAAADI in the germline V gene. CDR3 nucleotides: TGCGCCAGCAGCGACCTCGGGACTTTTACTTCACCCCTCCACTTT. Amino acids: CASSDLGTFTSPLHF.

The genes are TRBV12-5 and TRBJ1-1, with D perhaps matching TRBD1 (5 bases). Per the germline V gene, CDR1 is LGHNT and CDR2 is FRNRAP. This CDR3 has 14 residues. The V end was cut by 1 base, the J end by 1 base, with 7 bases between. In DNA, the CDR3 is TGTGCTAGTGGTTTGGCCGGACAGAACACTGAAGCTTTCTTT. Its translation: CASGLAGQNTEAFF.

The genes are TRBV12-3 or TRBV12-4 and TRBJ2-3; the match to TRBD2 covers 7 bases. V shed 3 bases and J 3 bases; nucleotides not matched to a gene: 0. CDR3 length: 13 amino acids. Here the CDR3 reads CASSFGGTDTQYF. The CDR3 DNA reads TGTGCCAGCAGTTTCGGGGGGACAGATACGCAGTATTTT.

This clone is a singleton in its sample. This chain connects TRBV12-2 to TRBJ2-7; the table's D call of TRBD2 was not tested on the DNA. TRBV12-2 is a pseudogene locus. The CDR3 has 15 residues. This CDR3 reads CASRPTATGGYEQYF. CDR3 bases: TGTGCAAGTCGTCCGACAGCGACCGGGGGCTACGAGCAGTACTTC.

This clone was detected only once. The chain couples TRBV30 to TRBJ1-2; TRBD1 aligns across 11 bases. Germline assignment: CDR1 GTSNPN and CDR2 SVGIG (reference sequence). This CDR3 spans 14 amino acids. Trimming removed 2 bases from V and 5 bases from J; junction bases left unmatched: 4. CDR3 residues: CAWSTGTGGYGYTF. The CDR3 nucleotides read TGTGCCTGGAGTACCGGGACAGGGGGATATGGCTACACCTTC.

V and J are TRBV7-9 and TRBJ2-1; the D gene is possibly TRBD1 (6 bases). Deletions cut 4 bases from V and 4 bases from J, with 23 bases between. Germline CDR1 reads SEHNR; CDR2 reads FQNEAQ (reference sequence). The CDR3 is made up of 18 amino acids. In DNA, the CDR3 is TGTGCCAGCAGCTCGCCTCAGAACCGGGACATAGTATACAATGAGCAGTTCTTC. Its translation is CASSSPQNRDIVYNEQFF.

This sequence joins TRBV30 and TRBJ1-4, with D uncertain. V gave up 5 bases and J gave up 4 bases, with 11 bases separating them. The CDR3 is 13 residues long. Germline V CDR1 and CDR2: GTSNPN, SVGIG (reference sequence). The CDR3: CAWGPKSNEKLFF. The CDR3 DNA is TGTGCCTGGGGCCCCAAGAGTAATGAAAAACTGTTTTTT. The full variable domain, in which reference TRBV30 and TRBJ1-4 provide the parts outside the CDR3, is SQTIHQWPATLVQPVGSPLSLECTVEGTSNPNLYWYRQAAGRGLQLLFYSVGIGQISSEVPQNLSASRPQDRQFILSSKKLLLSDSGFYLCAWGPKSNEKLFFGSGTQLSVL.

V and J are TRBV19 and TRBJ1-2; the D gene is possibly TRBD1 (6 bases). The CDR3 loop spans 14 amino acids. V was trimmed by 9 bases and J by 5 bases, leaving 19 bases between them. The germline V gene encodes CDR1 LNHDA and CDR2 SQIVND (reference sequence). This CDR3 is CASRYGGGGYGYTF. The CDR3 nucleotides read TGTGCCAGCAGATATGGGGGCGGGGGATATGGCTACACCTTC.

For the CDR3, the DNA is TGTGCCAGCTCAGCGGGACAGGGGAGAAATCAGCCCCAGCATTTT. Translating gives CASSAGQGRNQPQHF. J is TRBJ1-5 and V is TRBV18; 10 bases line up with TRBD1. This CDR3 has 15 residues. V lost 5 bases to trimming and J lost 4 bases; unmatched junction nucleotides: 5. Germline CDR1 and CDR2: KGHSH and LQKENI.

V and J are TRBV27 and TRBJ1-2, with D maybe TRBD1 (5 bases). The V gene's germline CDR1 is MNHEY and CDR2 SMNVEV (reference sequence). This CDR3 is 13 amino acids long. Trimming cost V 0 bases and J 8 bases, with 10 bases left between them. The CDR3 DNA reads as TGTGCCAGCAGTTTATCGGCAGGGTGGGGCTACACCTTC. Translation gives CASSLSAGWGYTF.

The chain uses TRBV7-8 and TRBJ1-1; D not certain. V lost 1 base to trimming and J lost 6 bases, with 18 bases between them. There are 16 residues in the CDR3. Germline lookup yields CDR1 SGHVS and CDR2 FQNEAQ. CDR3 DNA sequence: TGTGCCAGCAGCTTAGTAGTGGGTCAGGCGAGCCCTGAAGCTTTCTTT. This codes for CASSLVVGQASPEAFF. The variable domain in full, completed from reference TRBV7-8 and TRBJ1-1, reads GAGVSQSPRYKVAKRGQDVALRCDPISGHVSLFWYQQALGQGPEFLTYFQNEAQLDKSGLPSDRFFAERPEGSVSTLKIQRTQQEDSAVYLCASSLVVGQASPEAFFGQGTRLTVV.

This clone has more than one count but fewer than ten. The V and J genes are TRBV15 and TRBJ1-2; the match to TRBD1 covers 9 bases. Germline lookup yields CDR1 LNHNV and CDR2 YYDKDF (reference sequence). The CDR3 has 17 amino acids. V trimming: 2 bases; J trimming: 5 bases; junction bases outside the gene matches: 12. The DNA for the CDR3 is TGTGCCACCAGCAGACCTCCCCGTCGGGACAGGGATTATGGCTACACCTTC. It specifies CATSRPPRRDRDYGYTF. Full variable domain (outside the CDR3, taken from reference TRBV15 and TRBJ1-2): DAMVIQNPRYQVTQFGKPVTLSCSQTLNHNVMYWYQQKSSQAPKLLFHYYDKDFNNEADTPDNFQSRRPNTSFCFLDIRSPGLGDTAMYLCATSRPPRRDRDYGYTFGSGTRLTVV.

This clone was counted once. V gene TRBV5-5 combines with J gene TRBJ2-7, with 8 bases matching TRBD1. This CDR3 is 16 amino acids long. From germline, CDR1 is SGHKS and CDR2 YYEKEE (reference sequence). V was pared by 0 bases and J by 3 bases, with 8 bases of the junction left unmatched. The CDR3 here is CASSLVPGQGIYEQYF. The CDR3 DNA reads as TGTGCCAGCAGCTTGGTTCCCGGACAGGGAATCTACGAGCAGTACTTC.

This clone was counted once. V usage is TRBV19 and J usage is TRBJ1-6, with 10 bases fitting TRBD1. Germline lookup yields CDR1 LNHDA and CDR2 SQIVND (reference sequence). Trimming cost V 5 bases and J 7 bases; bases outside gene matches: 11. There are 17 residues in the CDR3. The CDR3 loop is CASSVRSGTGENSPLHF. The CDR3 DNA sequence: TGTGCCAGTAGTGTGCGATCCGGGACAGGGGAAAATTCACCCCTCCACTTT.

The genes are TRBV30 and TRBJ1-2, with TRBD1 identical over 8 bases. Germline values: CDR1 GTSNPN, CDR2 SVGIG (reference sequence). The V segment lost 4 bases and the J segment 8 bases; nucleotides outside the gene matches: 9. The CDR3 runs to 13 residues. The CDR3 DNA follows: TGTGCCTGGACCCGACAGGGGCTGGCCGGCTACACCTTC. Translation gives CAWTRQGLAGYTF.